This T cell receptor (beta chain) is from a study of blood T cell repertoires in COVID-19. Trimming removed 3 bases at V and 2 bases at J, with 17 bases between. Looked up from germline, CDR1 is PRHDT and CDR2 is FYEKMQ (reference sequence). The CDR3 is 18 residues long. Original handling: Nucleated cell counts were estimated from reference gene primer amplification. Sequencing used immunoSEQ multiplex PCR; TCRdb keeps in-frame clones, though not all of them. V and J calls and clone size are those listed in that table; D and trimming were worked out from the DNA. The sample lists some 530,000 clones; approximately 85% were seen once.

The receptor was isolated from a human donor in a cohort sampled during active COVID-19. The J gene is TRBJ2-6, the V gene TRBV13; weak D call: TRBD1 (6 bases). The sample was peripheral blood. As DNA, the CDR3 is TGTGCCAGCAGCTTTCAAACACAGGGAACGACTGGGGCCAACGTCCTGACTTTC. The encoded protein is CASSFQTQGTTGANVLTF.